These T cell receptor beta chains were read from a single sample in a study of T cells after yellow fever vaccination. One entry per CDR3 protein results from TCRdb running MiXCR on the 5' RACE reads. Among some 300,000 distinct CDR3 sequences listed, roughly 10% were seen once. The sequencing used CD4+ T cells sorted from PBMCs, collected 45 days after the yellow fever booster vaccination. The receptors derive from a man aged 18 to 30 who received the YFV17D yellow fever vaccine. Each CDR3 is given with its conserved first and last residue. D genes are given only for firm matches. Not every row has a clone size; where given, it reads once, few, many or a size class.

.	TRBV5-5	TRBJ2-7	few	TGTGCCAGCAACCCCTCAGTCGGTTACGAGCAGTACTTC	CASNPSVGYEQYF
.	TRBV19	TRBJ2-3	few	TGTGCCAGTGCCCAGCCGGTAGCAGATACGCAGTATTTT	CASAQPVADTQYF
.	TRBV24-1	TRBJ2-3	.	TGTGCCACCAGTGATTTGGGGAGGGGGGGTAGAAAGGATACGCAGTATTTT	CATSDLGRGGRKDTQYF
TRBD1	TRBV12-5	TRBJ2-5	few	TGTGCTGGTGACAGGGTTTCGGGTCAAGAGACCCAGTACTTC	CAGDRVSGQETQYF
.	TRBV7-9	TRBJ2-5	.	TGTGCCAGCAGCCCACCTGGACGGACCCAAGAGACCCAGTACTTC	CASSPPGRTQETQYF
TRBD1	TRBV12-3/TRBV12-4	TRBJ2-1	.	TGTGCCAGCAGCTTGGGACAGGGGGCCCACAATGAGCAGTTCTTC	CASSLGQGAHNEQFF
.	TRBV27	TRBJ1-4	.	TGTGCCAGCAGTTTCCGGGGGTTTAATGAAAAACTGTTTTTT	CASSFRGFNEKLFF
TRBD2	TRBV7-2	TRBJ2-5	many	TGTGCCAGCAGCTGGGAGCGGGGGGGCCGAGAGACCCAGTACTTC	CASSWERGGRETQYF
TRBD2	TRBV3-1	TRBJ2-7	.	TGTGCCAGCAGCCAAGGAACTAGCGGTTCCTACGAGCAGTACTTC	CASSQGTSGSYEQYF
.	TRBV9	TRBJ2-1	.	TGTGCCAGCAGCGTAGCGGGTCAGTACAATGAGCAGTTCTTC	CASSVAGQYNEQFF
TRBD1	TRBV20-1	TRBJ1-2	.	TGCAGTGCTAGCGGCGGGACAGGGGTTGTTAACTATGGCTACACCTTC	CSASGGTGVVNYGYTF
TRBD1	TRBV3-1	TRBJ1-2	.	TGTGCCAGCAGCCAAGTCCCGACAGGGGGCTATGGCTACACCTTC	CASSQVPTGGYGYTF
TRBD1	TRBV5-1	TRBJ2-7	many	TGCGCCAGCAGCTTGGCCCTACAGGGGGCCAACGAGCAGTACTTC	CASSLALQGANEQYF
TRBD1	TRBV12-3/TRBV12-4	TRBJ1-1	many	TGTGCCAGCAGTTTGGGACAGGGAGGGACTGAAGCTTTCTTT	CASSLGQGGTEAFF
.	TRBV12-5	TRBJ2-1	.	TGTGCTAGTAGAGAGGGGAGCCACAATGAGCAGTTCTTC	CASREGSHNEQFF
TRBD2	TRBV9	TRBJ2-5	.	TGTGCCAGCAGCCCCAGACTAGCGGGGCACTTCCAAGAGACCCAGTACTTC	CASSPRLAGHFQETQYF
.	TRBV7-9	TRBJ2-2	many	TGTGCCAGCAGCTTACTTAGGAACACCGGGGAGCTGTTTTTT	CASSLLRNTGELFF
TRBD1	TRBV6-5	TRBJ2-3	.	TGTGCCAGCACCCGGGACAGGGTCACAGATACGCAGTATTTT	CASTRDRVTDTQYF
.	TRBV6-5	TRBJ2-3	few	TGTGCCAGCAGTTACTCGTATGGCGGGTTGGCAGATACGCAGTATTTT	CASSYSYGGLADTQYF
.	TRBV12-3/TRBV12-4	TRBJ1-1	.	TGTGCCAGCAGCCAACAGGGCTCGAACACTGAAGCTTTCTTT	CASSQQGSNTEAFF
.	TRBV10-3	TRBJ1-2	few	TGTGCCGCCTCGGGAAAATTCTATGGCTACACCTTC	CAASGKFYGYTF
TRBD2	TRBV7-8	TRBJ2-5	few	TGTGCCAGCATCGACGTAGGACTAGCGGGGGGAGGGACCCAGTACTTC	CASIDVGLAGGGTQYF
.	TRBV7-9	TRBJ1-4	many	TGTGCCAGCAGCTTAGTTTCAGTCCAAAAACTGTTTTTT	CASSLVSVQKLFF
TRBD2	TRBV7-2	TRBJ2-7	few	TGTGCCAGCAGCGTAGCGGGGGCATACGAGCAGTACTTC	CASSVAGAYEQYF
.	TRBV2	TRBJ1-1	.	TGTGCCAGCAGTGAAGCGGTAAACACTGAAGCTTTCTTT	CASSEAVNTEAFF
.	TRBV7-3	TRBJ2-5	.	TGTGCCAGCAGCTGGAGGGGGGGTCAAGAGACCCAGTACTTC	CASSWRGGQETQYF
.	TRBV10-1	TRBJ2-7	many	TGCGCCAGCAGTGAGTCCCCAGGATACGAGCAGTACTTC	CASSESPGYEQYF
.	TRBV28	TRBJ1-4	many	TGTGCCAGCAGTTTACCCTTCTGGGACGCAACTAATGAAAAACTGTTTTTT	CASSLPFWDATNEKLFF
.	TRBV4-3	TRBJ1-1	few	TGCGCCAGCAGCCAAGAGGTTTTTGTCACTGAAGCTTTCTTT	CASSQEVFVTEAFF
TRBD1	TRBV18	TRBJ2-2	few	TGTGCCAGCTCACGGGACAGAGGAACCGGGGAGCTGTTTTTT	CASSRDRGTGELFF
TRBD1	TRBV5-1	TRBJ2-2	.	TGCGCCAGCAGCTTGTTACAGGGGGCGCCCGGGGAGCTGTTTTTT	CASSLLQGAPGELFF
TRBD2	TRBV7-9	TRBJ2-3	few	TGTGCCAGCAGCTCGCGGGGGGCCACAGATACGCAGTATTTT	CASSSRGATDTQYF
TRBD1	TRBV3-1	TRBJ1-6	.	TGTGCCAGCAGCCTTGGGACAGTCCATAATTCACCCCTCCACTTT	CASSLGTVHNSPLHF
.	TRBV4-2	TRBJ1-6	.	TGTGCCAGCAGCCAAGTAGAAAATTCACCCCTCCACTTT	CASSQVENSPLHF
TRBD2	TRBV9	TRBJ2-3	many	TGTGCCAGCAGCGGAAGGACTAGCGTCACAGATACGCAGTATTTT	CASSGRTSVTDTQYF
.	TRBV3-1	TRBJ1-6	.	TGTGCCAGCAGCCAAGAGGGGAGAGGCAATTCACCCCTCCACTTT	CASSQEGRGNSPLHF
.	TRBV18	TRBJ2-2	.	TGTGCCAGCTCACCGCTCGGGGGGCCGGCGACCGGGGAGCTGTTTTTT	CASSPLGGPATGELFF
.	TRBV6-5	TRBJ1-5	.	TGTGCCAGCAGCCCGGGGGTAGCGTATAGCAATCAGCCCCAGCATTTT	CASSPGVAYSNQPQHF
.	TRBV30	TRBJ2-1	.	TGTGCCTGGAGTATAGCAGGTTACAATGAGCAGTTCTTC	CAWSIAGYNEQFF
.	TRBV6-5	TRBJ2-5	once	TGTGCCAGCAGTTCCCGCCGGGGGTACCAAGAGACCCAGTACTTC	CASSSRRGYQETQYF
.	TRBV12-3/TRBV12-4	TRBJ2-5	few	TGTGCCAGCACCGAAACAGGGTGGAGGGACCAAGAGACCCAGTACTTC	CASTETGWRDQETQYF
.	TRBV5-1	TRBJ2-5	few	TGCGCCAGCAGCGCCTCGACAAACCAAGAGACCCAGTACTTC	CASSASTNQETQYF
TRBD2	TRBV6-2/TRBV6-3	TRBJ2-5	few	TGTGCCAGCAGCGGTCTAGCGGGGGTCGGGGAGACCCAGTACTTC	CASSGLAGVGETQYF
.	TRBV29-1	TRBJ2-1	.	TGCAGCGTTGACACAGTCTGGAATGAGCAGTTCTTC	CSVDTVWNEQFF
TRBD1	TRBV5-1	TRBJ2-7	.	TGCGCCAGCAGCTTGGTGGGGACAGGACCTTACGAGCAGTACTTC	CASSLVGTGPYEQYF
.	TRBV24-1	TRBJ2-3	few	TGTGCCACCAGTGATTCGTCAGGGGCTACGCAGTATTTT	CATSDSSGATQYF
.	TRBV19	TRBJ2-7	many	TGTGCCAGTAGCACTTGGCTGCCAGGGAGCTCCTACGAGCAGTACTTC	CASSTWLPGSSYEQYF